This is a list of T cell receptor beta chains from one sample in a study of cytomegalovirus exposure and HLA in healthy donors. The assay was immunoSEQ multiplex PCR, and TCRdb's table has in-frame clones only and misses some. This table holds tens of thousands of clones, roughly 80% found once. The specimen was PBMCs. These TCRs come from a man between 40 and 49 years old in good health and CMV-seronegative. The CDR3 runs from the conserved cysteine through the conserved F or W. The D gene is left open where the match is weak. Expanded clones get a size class; other rows say once, few or many, or leave the size out.

d_call clone_size j_call v_call cdr3_aa cdr3_nt
- - TRBJ2-1 TRBV5-6 CASRRDSEQFF TGTGCCAGCAGGCGGGACAGTGAGCAGTTCTTC
- - TRBJ1-5 TRBV6-5 CASSESGNQPQHF TGTGCCAGCAGTGAGAGTGGCAATCAGCCCCAGCATTTT
TRBD2 - TRBJ2-1 TRBV6-5 CASRTSGNTWNEQFF TGTGCCAGCAGGACTAGCGGGAATACGTGGAATGAGCAGTTCTTC
TRBD2 few TRBJ2-3 TRBV9 CASSVDTSGSDTQYF TGTGCCAGCAGCGTAGATACTAGCGGGAGTGATACGCAGTATTTT
- - TRBJ1-2 TRBV5-1 CASSLPRDFPYGYTF TGCGCCAGCAGCTTGCCTCGGGATTTTCCCTATGGCTACACCTTC
- few TRBJ1-5 TRBV27 CASSPYLRRGAQPQHF TGTGCCAGCAGTCCCTACCTCCGCCGGGGTGCTCAGCCCCAGCATTTT
- - TRBJ1-1 TRBV6-5 CASFSQGTEAFF TGTGCCTCTTTTTCCCAGGGCACTGAAGCTTTCTTT
- few TRBJ1-1 TRBV12-5 CASGLALAGTVNTEAFF TGTGCTAGTGGTTTGGCTCTCGCGGGGACGGTGAACACTGAAGCTTTCTTT
TRBD1 - TRBJ1-5 TRBV4-1 CASRQSGDRSNQPQHF TGCGCCAGCAGACAGTCGGGGGACAGGAGCAATCAGCCCCAGCATTTT
TRBD1 few TRBJ1-5 TRBV29-1 CSVRTGQEGPQHF TGCAGCGTACGGACAGGCCAGGAGGGGCCCCAGCATTTT
TRBD2 - TRBJ2-5 TRBV7-3 CASSPTSRETQYF TGTGCCAGCAGCCCGACTAGCCGTGAGACCCAGTACTTC
- - TRBJ1-4 TRBV5-1 CASSLARGFEKLFF TGCGCCAGCAGCTTGGCCCGCGGCTTCGAAAAACTGTTTTTT
TRBD2 few TRBJ2-3 TRBV5-1 CASSPVGLAGVTDTQYF TGCGCCAGCAGCCCGGTGGGACTAGCGGGGGTTACAGATACGCAGTATTTT
TRBD2 - TRBJ2-7 TRBV28 CASSSGLPEQYF TGTGCCAGCAGTTCGGGACTACCCGAGCAGTACTTC
- - TRBJ2-4 TRBV10-3 CAISGQRDSAKNIQYF TGTGCCATCAGTGGACAACGGGACTCAGCCAAAAACATTCAGTACTTC
- few TRBJ2-7 TRBV5-1 CASSATGHSYEQYF TGCGCCAGCAGCGCGACGGGACACTCCTACGAGCAGTACTTC
TRBD1 - TRBJ1-2 TRBV19 CASRTGQQTYGYTF TGTGCCAGTAGAACGGGACAGCAGACGTATGGCTACACCTTC
TRBD2 - TRBJ2-1 TRBV29-1 CSVESEAGGAVNEQFF TGCAGCGTTGAATCGGAAGCGGGAGGTGCAGTTAATGAGCAGTTCTTC
TRBD2 - TRBJ2-7 TRBV7-9 CASSLGPAGGGNVYF TGTGCCAGCAGCTTAGGTCCAGCGGGAGGGGGGAATGTGTACTTC
- - TRBJ1-2 TRBV27 CASSFRGAGNGGYTF TGTGCCAGCAGTTTTAGGGGCGCGGGGAATGGTGGCTACACCTTC
- - TRBJ1-2 TRBV10-3 CAILGQEASYGYTF TGTGCCATCCTTGGGCAGGAAGCAAGTTATGGCTACACCTTC
- - TRBJ1-5 TRBV6-1 CASSELGAGAQPQHF TGTGCCAGCAGTGAATTGGGGGCAGGGGCCCAGCCCCAGCATTTT
- - TRBJ2-5 TRBV7-3 CASSPFGGSQETQYF TGTGCCAGCAGCCCCTTTGGAGGATCCCAAGAGACCCAGTACTTC
TRBD2 - TRBJ2-7 TRBV15 CATSPFSGGRSNEQYF TGTGCCACCAGCCCCTTTTCCGGGGGGAGATCTAACGAGCAGTACTTC
- - TRBJ2-7 TRBV19 CASSIGQFSYEQYF TGTGCCAGTAGTATTGGACAGTTCTCCTACGAGCAGTACTTC
- - TRBJ2-3 TRBV5-1 CASSLRPGIEDTQYF TGCGCCAGCAGCTTGCGACCAGGGATCGAAGATACGCAGTATTTT
- - TRBJ1-5 TRBV6-5 CASKQGDQPQHF TGTGCCAGCAAACAGGGTGATCAGCCCCAGCATTTT
TRBD2 - TRBJ2-1 TRBV5-1 CASSPQSGAGGPREQFF TGCGCCAGCAGCCCGCAGAGTGGAGCGGGAGGGCCAAGGGAGCAGTTCTTC
- - TRBJ1-4 TRBV28 CASSERGAATNEKLFF TGTGCCAGCAGTGAACGAGGAGCTGCTACTAATGAAAAACTGTTTTTT
- - TRBJ2-2 TRBV7-7 CASSPGVTGELFF TGTGCTAGCAGCCCAGGGGTCACCGGGGAGCTGTTTTTT
TRBD1 - TRBJ1-1 TRBV7-8 CASSRTGDTEAFF TGTGCCAGCAGCCGGACAGGGGACACTGAAGCTTTCTTT
TRBD1 - TRBJ2-7 TRBV30 CAWSQGQAYEQYF TGTGCCTGGAGTCAGGGACAGGCCTACGAGCAGTACTTC
- - TRBJ2-2 TRBV9 CASSVDAYGELFF TGTGCCAGCAGCGTAGACGCGTACGGGGAGCTGTTTTTT
TRBD2 - TRBJ2-7 TRBV25-1 CASSGGGREPYEQYF TGTGCCAGCAGTGGGGGTGGGCGGGAGCCCTACGAGCAGTACTTC
TRBD2 - TRBJ2-5 TRBV4-2 CASSQGPSGKETQYF TGTGCCAGCAGCCAAGGTCCTAGCGGGAAAGAGACCCAGTACTTC